This T cell receptor (beta chain) was obtained from a study of cytomegalovirus exposure and HLA in healthy donors (dated by TCRdb to the late 2010s). About the investigation overall: In an earlier analysis of around 540 of the donors, around 300 Gb of sequence data and approximately 100 million unique TCR beta sequences from some 170 million T cells were reported. An early release covering more than 500 HLA-typed donors comprised approximately 300 gigabases of sequencing data and roughly 86 million unique TCR sequences. Among the 398 genotyped donors, around 81% belonged to the genetic ancestry cluster associated with self-reported Caucasian donors. The study aimed to test whether signatures of past pathogen exposure could be identified by cataloging public T cell receptors. The study used immunosequencing to profile the T cell repertoires of approximately 630 subjects and linked those repertoires to cytomegalovirus serostatus. Along with the 666-subject first cohort, a separate validation cohort of some 130 different subjects was used. High-throughput TCR immunosequencing, statistical association of individual TCRs with disease status, and machine learning were combined to predict cytomegalovirus infection status. In a later analysis, previously published TCR beta repertoires from 550 to 750 donors were re-analyzed and high-resolution HLA genotyping was added so that TCR occurrence patterns could be studied. In the later analysis, no new phenotypic data were used to find candidate immune exposures; instead, reliance was placed on TCR beta sequences and their occurrence across donors. To decide whether each TCR beta V gene segment behaved as functional or pseudogenic, an earlier analysis of approximately 600 of the donors relied on high-throughput TCR beta sequencing. Donor age, sex, ethnicity and CMV serostatus were compiled together with the repertoire data. A later genetic analysis took genome-wide SNP genotypes for about 65% of the roughly 670 donors and used that subset as a discovery cohort. Every repertoire in the discovery cohort had been generated on one and the same sequencing platform. Both class I and class II loci were covered by HLA typing, at four-digit resolution. Typing coverage varied by locus: roughly 629-640 donors for A, B, C, DRB1 and DQB1; roughly 560 for DQA1; approximately 610 for DPA1; roughly 470 for DPB1. Roughly 5 DR-DQ haplotypes were handled as single units for association and clustering, since linkage in the cohort was strong. On average, around 240,000 unique TCR beta nucleotide sequences were sequenced per donor among 300 to 500 genotyped donors of the cohort, with 15% to 20% of those sequences being non-productive.

Paper-wide results and their limitations: An earlier analysis of approximately 590 of the donors showed that most TCR beta V segments appeared in productive rearrangements either about 87% or about 30% of the time, which broadly matched IMGT annotations. A few of the identified cytomegalovirus-associated TCR beta chains were confirmed in vitro to be specific for cytomegalovirus antigens. Correlated functional status among segregating V segments might reflect linkage disequilibrium, but an unknown experimental factor could not be ruled out. A later analysis found that most CMV-associated TCR beta chains appeared HLA-restricted, with HLA associations seemingly driven largely by CMV exposure. For the cohort, immune exposure information was limited to CMV serostatus. In the study, approximately 160 TCR beta chains were listed as associated with cytomegalovirus. When HLA alleles, especially DR and DQ, strongly co-occurred, TCR associations were difficult to assign to individual alleles. The earlier analysis of around 600 of the donors excluded seventeen rarely observed V segments, including chromosome 9 orphons, because counts were too low. A further reported finding was that TCR beta sequences accurately predicted the HLA-A and HLA-B alleles for most subjects in the first cohort. HLA typing was unavailable for some donors at each locus, so association tests used only the typed subset. Because the 87-base-pair reads could not distinguish some IMGT-functional V segments, including TRBV6-2 and TRBV6-3, those segments were excluded. In a later analysis, HLA-associated TCR beta chains were found to be more clonally expanded and to have lower generation probabilities than equally common non-associated chains. A cluster of highly shared sequence variants was judged likely to be a technical artifact of the sequencing pipeline. Most TCR sequences were observed very rarely across donors, whereas some public TCRs were present in many individuals. In a later genetic analysis, fewer N-insertions in productive TCRs were reported among donors in an Asian-associated ancestry cluster than the roughly 670-donor mean. In this cohort, only TCR beta chains were sequenced, and detectable features were limited by the absence of alpha or paired-chain data. Cytomegalovirus status was reported to be diagnosed by the classifier with high specificity and sensitivity in both the original and validation cohorts. Specific HLA alleles were associated with 16,951 TCR beta sequences at a false discovery rate of 0.05 in a later analysis. The authors suggested that the approach could potentially be generalized to other disease states and immunological phenotypes. Several of the top co-occurrence clusters appeared to be linked to parvovirus B19, influenza, CMV and Epstein-Barr virus, according to a later analysis. V-gene and J-gene trimming of TCR beta chains was associated with a missense DCLRE1C variant in a later genetic analysis, and the association was replicated in an independent cohort. Sequencing depth was assumed to be roughly uniform across donors in the presence/absence analyses, though that assumption may not hold. In a later analysis, TCR association rates were found to vary across HLA loci, with the most associated TCRs seen for DRB1 alleles and the fewest for HLA-C alleles.

The germline ends are 10 bases apart after V is trimmed by 4 bases and J by 1 base. Looking up the germline V gene yields CDR1 MNHNS and CDR2 SASEGT. Including cysteine and phenylalanine, the CDR3 has 15 amino acids. Kept here is only the CDR3 DNA, which spans 45 bases and is read in frame from base 1. Comments on this clone: No cognate antigen has been identified for it. No quality values exist for individual bases; no much larger clone is one base distant.

Library prep was done by the immunoSEQ multiplex PCR assay. For the multiplex PCR, a mixture combining 60 forward primers for TCR Vbeta segments and 13 reverse primers for TCR Jbeta segments was used. A multiplex PCR assay on genomic DNA amplified the CDR3 region of rearranged TCR beta genes. Amplified TCR beta libraries were sequenced as 87-base-pair reads on the Illumina HiSeq System. The authors processed their data as follows. A later analysis tallied roughly 80 million unique TCR beta chains across the 666 repertoires, and about 12 million of those chains were shared by two or more donors. To remove PCR and sequencing errors, raw reads were error-corrected and collapsed into unique sequences using a nearest-neighbor algorithm that merged closely related sequences. CDR3 sequences were aligned to IMGT reference sequences to assign V, D and J gene segments. For a sequence to be retained, a match of at least six nucleotides was required to both a V gene segment and a J gene segment. A rearrangement counted as productive if the CDR3 had no stop codons and remained in frame with V and J, and every other rearrangement counted as non-productive. Following IMGT convention, CDR3 was defined as the stretch from the second conserved V-encoded cysteine to the conserved J-encoded phenylalanine. The earlier analysis of more than 450 of the donors excluded sequences that lacked an unambiguous match to a single V gene segment. In an earlier analysis of a few hundred of the donors, V segments were called functional above 56.7% productive rearrangements and were called segregating when the between-donor standard deviation exceeded 5%. A statistical classification framework was built to diagnose cytomegalovirus status from the catalog of TCR beta chain sequences. A later analysis assigned V and J genes by comparing TCR nucleotide sequences with IMGT/GENE-DB human TR gene sequences. Using the TCRdist pipeline, a later analysis assigned CDR3 sequences along with most-parsimonious VDJ recombination scenarios. In a later analysis, each TCR beta chain was defined by its CDR3 amino acid sequence together with its V-gene family, and reads lacking a unique V-gene family were excluded. In a later analysis, several hundred highly shared, low-generation-probability nucleotide sequences were removed to address suspected cross-contamination and a sequencing artifact. In a later analysis, a clonal expansion index was calculated for each public chain from normalized within-repertoire ranks of inferred template counts. In a later analysis, generation probabilities were computed using a VDJ recombination model fitted to out-of-frame rearrangements, and the results were checked against IGoR. A later analysis scored TCR-TCR, TCR-HLA and TCR-CMV co-occurrence with hypergeometric tests, applying a repertoire-size bias correction to TCR pairs. A later analysis estimated false discovery rates by permuting HLA or CMV assignments 20 times. In a later analysis, co-occurring TCRs were grouped with DBSCAN, and TCRdist sequence similarity was added when clustering was performed within HLA-allele-positive subsets. Co-occurrence clustering excluded repertoires with fewer than 30,000 or more than 120,000 public chains, plus five with anomalous nucleotide sharing. In TCRdb, the immuneACCESS table is reduced to in-frame sequences with V and J assigned. These tables do not hold every clone; where another copy was compared, an unresolved V gene accounts for under half, and the others remain unexplained. V and J calls and clone size are given by that table; D and trimming were obtained from the DNA. Recorded for this sample are 100,000 to 150,000 clones; 80% to 90% of them occurred a single time. The ten most abundant clones make up roughly 3.7% of the sample.

In total, roughly 710 healthy bone marrow donors made up the cohort. Cohort members were all nominally healthy when sampled, although unrecorded immune exposures were likely present. The donor tested CMV seropositive and was one of the 289 seropositive cohort members. A peripheral blood sample was collected from each donor, and TCR beta sequencing was performed on peripheral blood mononuclear cells. The Qiagen DNeasy Blood Extraction Kit was used to extract genomic DNA from the blood cell samples. The sequenced material came from PBMCs. This clonotype was sampled from a woman aged 40 to 50 in good health and CMV-seropositive. Recombination joined TRBV6-1 with TRBJ2-2; TRBD2 is perhaps the D gene, given 5 matching bases. In nucleotide form, the sequence is TGTGCCAGCAGTGTCAAGGACTGGAACACCGGGGAGCTGTTTTTT. This translates into CASSVKDWNTGELFF.